The 12 T cell receptor beta chains below come from one sample, sequenced in a study of blood T cells in healthy people across ages. Primers used in a second PCR of roughly 7 to 12 cycles were a sample-barcoded 5' primer and a J-beta primer mix. One entry per CDR3 protein, called by TCRdb with MiXCR from the 5' RACE reads. The table has over 1,200,000 distinct CDR3 sequences, roughly 60% seen once. Sequencing was done on a sample of blood. Every receptor here comes from a man in his late teens or twenties in good health.

The V call is TRBV4-3, the J call TRBJ2-3; D gene ambiguous. This CDR3 comprises 14 residues. Per germline, CDR1 LGHNA and CDR2 YSLEER. Trimming left V 4 bases short and J 3 bases short, with 11 bases between. The CDR3 sequence: CASSPGFGTDTQYF. Here the CDR3 DNA reads TGCGCCAGCAGCCCCGGGTTTGGAACAGATACGCAGTATTTT.

The CDR3 sequence is CASSFLQVGTETQYF. As DNA, the CDR3 is TGTGCCAGCAGCTTCCTACAAGTAGGGACCGAGACCCAGTACTTC. The V gene is TRBV7-2, the J gene TRBJ2-5; perhaps D is TRBD1 or TRBD2 (5 bases each). The CDR3 spans 15 residues. The germline V gene encodes CDR1 SGHTA and CDR2 FQGNSA. Trimming shortened V by 3 bases and J by 5 bases, and 16 bases separated the two germline ends.

The chain carries TRBV7-2 and TRBJ1-3; possibly TRBD1 for D (6 bases). Germline CDR1 is SGHTA and CDR2 is FQGNSA. The germline V and J ends were trimmed by 5 bases and 4 bases, with 15 bases remaining between them. The CDR3 extends over 15 amino acids. This CDR3 is CASSAVRDIGNTIYF. CDR3 sequence (DNA): TGTGCCAGCAGCGCAGTCCGGGACATCGGAAACACCATATATTTT. The whole variable domain, remainder taken from reference TRBV7-2 and TRBJ1-3, is GAGVSQSPSNKVTEKGKDVELRCDPISGHTALYWYRQSLGQGLEFLIYFQGNSAPDKSGLPSDRFSAERTGGSVSTLTIQRTQQEDSAVYLCASSAVRDIGNTIYFGEGSWLTVV.

The chain uses TRBV10-3 and TRBJ2-7, with TRBD2 matching over 10 bases. The DNA end lines up better with TRBJ2-5; the J call may be wrong. Per the germline V gene, CDR1 is ENHRY and CDR2 is SYGVKD. CDR3 length: 16 amino acids. CDR3 sequence (DNA): TGTGCCATCAGTGTTTTGGCTAGCGGGGGCCAAGAGACCCAGTACTTC. Residues: CAISVLASGGQETQYF.

The chain is built from TRBV5-6 and TRBJ1-2; D call uncertain. The CDR3 has 12 residues. In germline, CDR1 is SGHDT, CDR2 YYEEEE. Trimming shortened V by 4 bases and J by 3 bases, and 7 bases separated the two germline ends. CDR3 DNA: TGTGCCAGCAGCACTTCCCACTATGGCTACACCTTC. Protein product: CASSTSHYGYTF.

The chain recombines TRBV20-1 with TRBJ2-5; 11 nucleotides match TRBD2. This CDR3 spans 14 amino acids. In germline, CDR1 is DFQATT, CDR2 SNEGSKA (reference sequence). The trim removed 3 bases at V and 3 bases at J, leaving 3 bases unmatched. CDR3 loop: CSASLGLAEETQYF. The CDR3 nucleotides read TGCAGTGCTAGTTTGGGACTAGCGGAAGAGACCCAGTACTTC.

The gene calls are TRBV13 and TRBJ1-4; 9 nucleotides align to TRBD1. Germline trimming cut 4 bases from V and 4 bases from J; bases unmatched to any gene: 10. The CDR3 covers 17 residues. Germline values: CDR1 PRHDT, CDR2 FYEKMQ (reference sequence). DNA of the CDR3: TGTGCCAGCAGCTCCAGGGGGACAGGGAAGATTAATGAAAAACTGTTTTTT. The encoded protein is CASSSRGTGKINEKLFF.

This clonotype was seen more than once but under ten times. The chain employs TRBV12-3 or TRBV12-4 and TRBJ1-1; D not resolved. The CDR3 spans 14 residues. The ends were cut back, 8 bases at V and 4 bases at J, with 17 bases in the middle. The CDR3 coding sequence is TGTGCCAGCGCACAGACCAGGAGGGCCACTGAAGCTTTCTTT. This gives the protein CASAQTRRATEAFF.

The chain joins TRBV18 to TRBJ1-5; the D is unclear. Deletions cut 2 bases from V and 2 bases from J, with 10 bases between. CDR3 length: 15 residues. The germline V gene encodes CDR1 KGHSH and CDR2 LQKENI. The CDR3 DNA reads TGTGCCAGCTCACCAACGGGCCGGGGCAATCAGCCCCAGCATTTT. Translated, it gives CASSPTGRGNQPQHF.

This clonotype was counted between two and nine times. The chain recombines TRBV27 with TRBJ2-1; D gene uncertain. V shed 3 bases and J shed 7 bases, with 10 bases lying between them. The CDR3 runs 13 residues. CDR1 is MNHEY, CDR2 SMNVEV, per germline (reference sequence). CDR3 region: CASSFTTRNEQFF. CDR3 DNA: TGTGCCAGCAGTTTTACTACGCGGAATGAGCAGTTCTTC.

The J gene is TRBJ1-4, the V gene TRBV5-1; no reliable D call. Looked up from germline, CDR1 is SGHRS and CDR2 is YFSETQ. The length of the CDR3 is 17 residues. Trimming took off 4 bases at V and 0 bases at J, with 16 bases between the two ends. The CDR3 protein is CASSPGRGTSTNEKLFF. As DNA, the CDR3 is TGCGCCAGCAGCCCCGGACGGGGAACCTCAACTAATGAAAAACTGTTTTTT.

This clonotype was counted between two and nine times. Relative to the germline gene, one junction end is altered; a read error may explain this. The J gene is TRBJ2-5, the V gene TRBV5-1; a weak D match, TRBD1 (5 bases). The tail of the sequence fits TRBJ2-7 better, so the J call may be wrong. This CDR3 is built from 12 residues. Germline CDR1 and CDR2: SGHRS and YFSETQ. The CDR3 nucleotides are TGTGCCAGCAGCTTCAGGGTTGCCGAGCAGTACTTC. Amino acid sequence: CASSFRVAEQYF.